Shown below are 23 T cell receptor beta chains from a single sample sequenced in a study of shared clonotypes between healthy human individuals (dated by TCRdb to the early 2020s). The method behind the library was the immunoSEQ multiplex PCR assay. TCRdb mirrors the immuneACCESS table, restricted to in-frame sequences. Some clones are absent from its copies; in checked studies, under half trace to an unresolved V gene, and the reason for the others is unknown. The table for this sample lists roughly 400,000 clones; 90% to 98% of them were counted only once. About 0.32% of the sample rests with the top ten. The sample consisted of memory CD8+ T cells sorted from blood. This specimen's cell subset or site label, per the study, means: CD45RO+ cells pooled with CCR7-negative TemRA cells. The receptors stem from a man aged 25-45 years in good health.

This CDR3 reads CASSPGQGGYGYTF. The CDR3, as DNA: TGCGCCAGCAGCCCGGGACAGGGCGGTTATGGCTACACCTTC. This chain joins TRBV10-2 and TRBJ1-2; 9 bases line up with TRBD1. The CDR3 totals 14 residues. CDR1 and CDR2 (germline): WSHSY, SAAADI. J gave up 5 bases and V 6 bases, and 7 bases lay outside the gene matches.

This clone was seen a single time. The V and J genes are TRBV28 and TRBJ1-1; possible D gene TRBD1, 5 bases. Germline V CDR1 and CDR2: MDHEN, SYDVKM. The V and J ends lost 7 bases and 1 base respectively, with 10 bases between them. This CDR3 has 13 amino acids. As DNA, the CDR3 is TGTGCCAGCATCCAGGGCGGGAACACTGAAGCTTTCTTT. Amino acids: CASIQGGNTEAFF.

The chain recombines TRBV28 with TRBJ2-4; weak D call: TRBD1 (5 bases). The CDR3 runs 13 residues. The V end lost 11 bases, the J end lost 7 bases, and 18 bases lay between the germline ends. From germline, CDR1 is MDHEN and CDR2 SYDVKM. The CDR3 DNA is TGTGCCCACTCCAGGGCTCTACACAACATTCAGTACTTC. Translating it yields CAHSRALHNIQYF.

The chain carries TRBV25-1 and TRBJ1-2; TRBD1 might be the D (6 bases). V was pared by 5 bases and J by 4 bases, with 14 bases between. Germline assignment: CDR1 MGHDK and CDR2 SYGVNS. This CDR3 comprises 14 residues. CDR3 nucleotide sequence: TGTGCCAGCAGTACACAGGGTGTGGGCTATGGCTACACCTTC. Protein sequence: CASSTQGVGYGYTF.

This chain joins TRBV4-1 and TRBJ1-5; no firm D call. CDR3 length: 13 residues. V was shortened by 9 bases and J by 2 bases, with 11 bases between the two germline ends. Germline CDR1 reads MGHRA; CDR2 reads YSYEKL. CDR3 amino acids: CASARDGNQPQHF. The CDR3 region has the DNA TGCGCCAGTGCCCGAGACGGCAATCAGCCCCAGCATTTT.

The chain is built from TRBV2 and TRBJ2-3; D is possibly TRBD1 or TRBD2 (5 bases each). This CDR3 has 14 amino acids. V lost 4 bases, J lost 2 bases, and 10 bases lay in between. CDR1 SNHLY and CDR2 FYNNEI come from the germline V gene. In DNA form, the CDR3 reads TGTGCCAGCAGTGTGGGGACCCCCACAGATACGCAGTATTTT. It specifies CASSVGTPTDTQYF.

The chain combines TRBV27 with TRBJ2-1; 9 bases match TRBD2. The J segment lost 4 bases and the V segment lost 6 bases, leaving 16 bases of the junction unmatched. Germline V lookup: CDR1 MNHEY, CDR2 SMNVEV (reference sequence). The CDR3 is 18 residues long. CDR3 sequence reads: CASRKRELRGRAYNEQFF. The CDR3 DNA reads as TGTGCCAGCAGGAAGAGGGAACTTCGCGGGAGGGCGTACAATGAGCAGTTCTTC.

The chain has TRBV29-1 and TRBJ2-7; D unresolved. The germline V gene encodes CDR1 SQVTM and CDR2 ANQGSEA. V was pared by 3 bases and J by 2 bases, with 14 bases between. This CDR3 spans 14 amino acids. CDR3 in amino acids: CSVDGRNPTYEQYF. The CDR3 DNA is TGCAGCGTTGACGGCAGAAATCCTACCTACGAGCAGTACTTC.

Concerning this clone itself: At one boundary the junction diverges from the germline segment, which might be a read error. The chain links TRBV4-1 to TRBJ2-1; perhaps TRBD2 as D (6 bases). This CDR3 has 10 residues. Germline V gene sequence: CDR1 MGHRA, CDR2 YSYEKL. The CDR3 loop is CGGAGNEQFF. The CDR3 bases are TGTGGAGGAGCGGGCAATGAGCAGTTCTTC.

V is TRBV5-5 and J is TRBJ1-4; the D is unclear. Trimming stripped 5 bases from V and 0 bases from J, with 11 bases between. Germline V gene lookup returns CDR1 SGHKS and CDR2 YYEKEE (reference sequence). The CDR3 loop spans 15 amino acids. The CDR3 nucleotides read TGTGCCAGCAGGGGCATGTTCGCAACTAATGAAAAACTGTTTTTT. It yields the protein CASRGMFATNEKLFF.

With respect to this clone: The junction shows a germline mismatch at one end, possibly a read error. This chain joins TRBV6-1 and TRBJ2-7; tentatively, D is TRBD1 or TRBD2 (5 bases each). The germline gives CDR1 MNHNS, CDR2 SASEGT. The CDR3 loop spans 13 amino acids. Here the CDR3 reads CASSEGPVVGELF. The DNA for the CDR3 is TGTGCCAGCAGTGAGGGGCCTGTAGTTGGGGAGTTGTTC.

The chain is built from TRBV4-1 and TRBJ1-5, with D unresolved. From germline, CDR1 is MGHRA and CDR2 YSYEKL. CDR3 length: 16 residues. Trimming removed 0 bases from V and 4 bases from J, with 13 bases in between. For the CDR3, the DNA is TGCGCCAGCAGCCAAGAGAAAGGGCAACCTAATCAGCCCCAGCATTTT. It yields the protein CASSQEKGQPNQPQHF.

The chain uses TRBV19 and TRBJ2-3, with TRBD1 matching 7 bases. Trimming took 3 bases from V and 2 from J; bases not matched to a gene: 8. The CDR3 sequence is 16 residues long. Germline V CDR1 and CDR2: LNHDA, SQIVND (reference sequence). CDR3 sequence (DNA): TGTGCCAGTAGTATCCGGACAGGAATCCACACAGATACGCAGTATTTT. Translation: CASSIRTGIHTDTQYF.

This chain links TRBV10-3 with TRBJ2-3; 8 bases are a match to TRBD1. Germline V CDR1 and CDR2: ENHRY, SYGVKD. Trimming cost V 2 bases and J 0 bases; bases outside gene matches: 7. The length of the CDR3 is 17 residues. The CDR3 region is CAISEVWGTGSTDTQYF. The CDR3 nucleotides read TGTGCCATCAGTGAGGTCTGGGGGACAGGTAGCACAGATACGCAGTATTTT.

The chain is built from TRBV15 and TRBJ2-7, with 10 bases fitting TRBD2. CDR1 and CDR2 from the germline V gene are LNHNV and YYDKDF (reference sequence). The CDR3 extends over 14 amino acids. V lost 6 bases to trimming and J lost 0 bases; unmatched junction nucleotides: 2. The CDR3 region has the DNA TGTGCCACCAGGCTAGCGGGAGCCTCCTACGAGCAGTACTTC. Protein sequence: CATRLAGASYEQYF.

The CDR3 is CASSESIRAEFNEQFF. CDR3 in DNA: TGCGCCAGCAGTGAGTCAATTCGGGCGGAGTTCAATGAGCAGTTCTTC. The V and J genes are TRBV10-1 and TRBJ2-1; unclear D gene. The germline V gene has CDR1 WNHNN and CDR2 SYGVQD (reference sequence). This CDR3 is built from 16 residues. V lost 0 bases to trimming and J lost 6 bases, with 15 bases between them.

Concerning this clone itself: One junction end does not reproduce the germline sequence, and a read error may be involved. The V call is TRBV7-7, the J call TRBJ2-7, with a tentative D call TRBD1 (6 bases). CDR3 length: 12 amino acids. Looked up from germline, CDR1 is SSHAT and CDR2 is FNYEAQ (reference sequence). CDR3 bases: TGTGCTAGCAGCTTTGGGACATACGAGCAGTACTTC. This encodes CASSFGTYEQYF.

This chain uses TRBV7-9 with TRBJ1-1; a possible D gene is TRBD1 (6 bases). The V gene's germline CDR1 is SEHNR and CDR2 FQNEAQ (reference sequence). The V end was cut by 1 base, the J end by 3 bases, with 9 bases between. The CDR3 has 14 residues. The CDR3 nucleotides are TGTGCCAGCAGCTTAGGAGGGGGAGACACTGAAGCTTTCTTT. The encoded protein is CASSLGGGDTEAFF.

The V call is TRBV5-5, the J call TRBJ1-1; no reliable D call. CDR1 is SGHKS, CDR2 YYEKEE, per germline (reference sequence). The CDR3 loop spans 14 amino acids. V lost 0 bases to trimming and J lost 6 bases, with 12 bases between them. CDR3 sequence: CASSLGPGASEAFF. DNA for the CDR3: TGTGCCAGCAGCTTGGGACCGGGAGCCTCTGAAGCTTTCTTT.

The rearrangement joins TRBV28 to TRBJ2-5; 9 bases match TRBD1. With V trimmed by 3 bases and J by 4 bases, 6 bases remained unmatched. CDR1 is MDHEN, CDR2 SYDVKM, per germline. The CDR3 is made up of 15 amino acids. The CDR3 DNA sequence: TGTGCCAGCAGTTTCCCCTGGGACAGGGTAGAGACCCAGTACTTC. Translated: CASSFPWDRVETQYF.

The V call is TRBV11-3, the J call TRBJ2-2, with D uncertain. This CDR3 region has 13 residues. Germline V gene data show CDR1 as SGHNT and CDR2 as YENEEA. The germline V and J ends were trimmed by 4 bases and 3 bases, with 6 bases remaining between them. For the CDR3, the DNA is TGTGCCAGCAGCTCCGATGACACCGGGGAGCTGTTTTTT. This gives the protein CASSSDDTGELFF. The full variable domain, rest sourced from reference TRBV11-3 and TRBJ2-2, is EAGVVQSPRYKIIEKKQPVAFWCNPISGHNTLYWYLQNLGQGPELLIRYENEEAVDDSQLPKDRFSAERLKGVDSTLKIQPAELGDSAVYLCASSSDDTGELFFGEGSRLTVL.

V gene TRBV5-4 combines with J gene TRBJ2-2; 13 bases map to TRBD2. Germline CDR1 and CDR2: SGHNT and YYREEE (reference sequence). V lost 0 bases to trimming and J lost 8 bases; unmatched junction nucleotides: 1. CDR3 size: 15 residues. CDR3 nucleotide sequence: TGTGCCAGCAGCTTGGAACTAGCGGGAGGGGGGGAGCTGTTTTTT. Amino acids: CASSLELAGGGELFF.

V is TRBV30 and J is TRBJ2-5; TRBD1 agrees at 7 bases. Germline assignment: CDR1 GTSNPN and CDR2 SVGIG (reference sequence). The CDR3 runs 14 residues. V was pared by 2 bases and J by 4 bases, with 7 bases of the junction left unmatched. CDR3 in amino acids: CAWSQLDRAETQYF. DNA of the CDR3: TGTGCCTGGAGTCAGCTAGACAGGGCAGAGACCCAGTACTTC.